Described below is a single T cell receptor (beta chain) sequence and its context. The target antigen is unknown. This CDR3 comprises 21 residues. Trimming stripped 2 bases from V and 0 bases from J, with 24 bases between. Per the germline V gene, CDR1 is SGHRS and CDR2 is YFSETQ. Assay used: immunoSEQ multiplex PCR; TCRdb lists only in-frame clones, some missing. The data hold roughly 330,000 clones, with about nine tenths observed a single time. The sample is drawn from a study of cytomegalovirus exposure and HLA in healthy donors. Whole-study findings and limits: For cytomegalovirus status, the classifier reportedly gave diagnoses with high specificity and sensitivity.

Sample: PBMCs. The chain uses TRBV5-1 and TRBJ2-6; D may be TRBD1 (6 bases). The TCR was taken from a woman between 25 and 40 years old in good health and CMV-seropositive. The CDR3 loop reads CASSFPDRPTTISSGANVLTF. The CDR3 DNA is TGCGCCAGCAGCTTCCCCGACAGGCCGACAACTATAAGCTCTGGGGCCAACGTCCTGACTTTC.